Listed here are 10 T cell receptor beta chains from one sample, sequenced in a study of blood T cell repertoires in COVID-19. The table came from immunoSEQ multiplex PCR; TCRdb's copy has only in-frame clones and leaves some out. The profile shows fewer than 250,000 clones, 65% to 85% of them singletons. Sequencing was done on a sample of peripheral blood. All receptors come from a woman aged 80 or over with acute or convalescent COVID-19.

The rearrangement links TRBV19 to TRBJ1-4; D unclear. The CDR3 consists of 15 residues. Germline V CDR1 and CDR2: LNHDA, SQIVND (reference sequence). Trimming removed 5 bases from V and 0 bases from J, with 10 bases in between. CDR3 in amino acids: CASSGSPPTNEKLFF. The CDR3 DNA reads as TGTGCCAGTAGTGGGAGTCCCCCAACTAATGAAAAACTGTTTTTT.

In this sample, this clone turned up once. The rearrangement uses TRBV18 and TRBJ1-4, with D possibly being TRBD1 (5 bases). Per the germline V gene, CDR1 is KGHSH and CDR2 is LQKENI. There are 16 residues in the CDR3. The ends were cut back, 2 bases at V and 7 bases at J, with 17 bases in the middle. Here the CDR3 DNA reads TGTGCCAGCTCACCAAACTCTGCAGGGTCAACTGAAAAACTGTTTTTT. Protein sequence: CASSPNSAGSTEKLFF.

CDR3 protein: CASSQGSGGNQPQHF. In nucleotides, the CDR3 is TGCGCCAGCAGCCAGGGAAGCGGGGGCAATCAGCCCCAGCATTTT. The rearrangement joins TRBV4-3 to TRBJ1-5; no definite D call. There are 15 residues in the CDR3. Germline-derived CDR1 and CDR2 are LGHNA and YSLEER. V lost 3 bases, J lost 2 bases, and 11 bases lay in between.

The CDR3 DNA reads as TGTGCCAGCTCACCGCAGGATTTGAACACTGAAGCTTTCTTT. Translating gives CASSPQDLNTEAFF. This chain connects TRBV18 to TRBJ1-1; D not resolved. CDR1 is KGHSH, CDR2 LQKENI, per germline. The CDR3 has 14 residues. V shed 3 bases and J shed 0 bases, with 8 bases lying between them.

The chain joins TRBV7-3 to TRBJ2-1, with TRBD2 matching 8 bases. Germline lookup yields CDR1 SGHTA and CDR2 FQGTGA. The CDR3 has 16 amino acids. V was clipped by 3 bases and J by 4 bases; unmatched bases: 8. The CDR3 bases are TGTGCCAGCAGCTTTATCCCGGGAGGGCCATACAATGAGCAGTTCTTC. It specifies CASSFIPGGPYNEQFF.

This chain links TRBV9 with TRBJ1-3, with 7 bases matching TRBD1. The CDR3 covers 15 residues. The junction had 7 bases not matched to a gene; V was cut back by 0 bases and J by 7 bases. The V gene's germline CDR1 is SGDLS and CDR2 YYNGEE. The DNA of the CDR3 is TGTGCCAGCAGCGTAGACGACAGGGAAGGGAACACCATATATTTT. Protein sequence: CASSVDDREGNTIYF.

V gene TRBV7-2 combines with J gene TRBJ1-2; TRBD1 matches 11 bases. Germline CDR1 reads SGHTA; CDR2 reads FQGNSA. The V segment lost 5 bases and the J segment 10 bases; nucleotides outside the gene matches: 9. The CDR3 contains 14 residues. In nucleotides, the CDR3 is TGTGCCAGCAGCCTACCGGGACAGGGGGGTGCCTACACCTTC. It yields the protein CASSLPGQGGAYTF.

This chain uses TRBV3-1 (or the pseudogene TRBV3-2) with TRBJ2-1; the match to TRBD2 covers 9 bases. CDR1 LGHDT and CDR2 YNNKEL come from the germline V gene (reference sequence). The CDR3 has 14 residues. The J segment lost 8 bases and the V segment lost 5 bases, leaving 7 bases of the junction unmatched. DNA of the CDR3: TGTGCCAGCAGCTGGGCTAGCGGGGAACATGAGCAGTTCTTC. Translating gives CASSWASGEHEQFF.

V is TRBV7-6 and J is TRBJ1-3; D is perhaps TRBD1 (5 bases). The CDR3 is made up of 17 amino acids. CDR1 is SGHVS and CDR2 is FNYEAQ in the germline V gene. Deletions cut 5 bases from V and 3 bases from J, with 20 bases between. The CDR3 loop is CASSEEPGQGSGNTIYF. CDR3 nucleotide sequence: TGTGCCAGCAGCGAGGAACCCGGGCAGGGCAGTGGAAACACCATATATTTT.

The chain joins TRBV27 to TRBJ2-3; the D gene is possibly TRBD1 (6 bases). The V end lost 6 bases, the J end lost 0 bases, and 13 bases lay between the germline ends. The CDR3 has 15 residues. CDR1 is MNHEY and CDR2 is SMNVEV in the germline V gene (reference sequence). The DNA for the CDR3 is TGTGCCAGCAGCAAAGGGACAAGAAGCACAGATACGCAGTATTTT. This encodes CASSKGTRSTDTQYF.